There are many counts of the clone carrying this T cell receptor beta chain. This record comes from a study of T cells in Graves' hyperthyroidism and ophthalmopathy. Thyroid ultrasound and orbital computed tomography, with clinical symptoms and serum thyroxine and TRAb, informed diagnoses. TCR beta CDR3 regions were amplified from RNA transcripts. HTBI primers were the set used in a first-round RT-PCR of the TCR CDR3. TCRdb re-called the multiplex PCR reads through MiXCR, storing one row per CDR3 protein. The sample includes hundreds of thousands of distinct CDR3 sequences, 15% to 20% of them seen just once. The clonotype comes from a woman aged 40 to 50 with Graves' ophthalmopathy. Specimen: blood.

The CDR3 DNA reads TGCAGTGCTACCTCCGGGACGAGCAATCAGCCCCAGCATTTT. Amino acid sequence: CSATSGTSNQPQHF. V is TRBV20-1 and J is TRBJ1-5, with TRBD1 as a possible D gene (5 bases). Germline V gene data show CDR1 as DFQATT and CDR2 as SNEGSKA (reference sequence). V shed 4 bases and J shed 1 base, with 11 bases lying between them. The CDR3 runs to 14 residues.